Listed below are T cell receptor beta chains from one sample, sequenced in a study of blood T cell repertoires in COVID-19. The table came from immunoSEQ multiplex PCR; TCRdb's copy has only in-frame clones and leaves some out. Found here are some 20,000 clones, around 90% of them singletons; the top ten hold about 8.6%. The sequenced sample consisted of peripheral blood. Receptors originate from a human donor with active COVID-19. The donor label of this sample is uncertain. Each CDR3 is given with its conserved first and last residue. Fields, in order: D gene, V gene, J gene, clone size, CDR3 protein, CDR3 DNA. D genes are given only for firm matches. The size of a clone is reported for some rows only, either as once, few or many, or as a class for expanded clones.

>NA|TRBV6-6|TRBJ2-7|few
CASSYSRYEQYF
TGTGCCAGCAGTTATTCCCGCTACGAGCAGTACTTC
>NA|TRBV11-2|TRBJ1-2|NA
CASSLDPAGANYGYTF
TGTGCCAGCAGCTTAGATCCAGCGGGGGCAAACTATGGCTACACCTTC
>TRBD2|TRBV6-5|TRBJ2-1|NA
CASSYSGLAEVGEQFF
TGTGCCAGCAGTTACTCAGGCCTAGCGGAGGTCGGTGAGCAGTTCTTC
>NA|TRBV9|TRBJ1-6|once
CASSVDGRSRNSPLHF
TGTGCCAGCAGCGTAGATGGTCGAAGCCGGAATTCACCCCTCCACTTT
>NA|TRBV19|TRBJ1-1|once
CARRGGAFF
TGTGCCAGGAGAGGTGGAGCTTTCTTT
>TRBD1|TRBV24-1|TRBJ1-2|NA
CATKGQGRTGYTF
TGTGCCACAAAGGGACAGGGGAGAACTGGCTACACCTTC
>NA|TRBV6-2/TRBV6-3|TRBJ2-5|NA
CASSYGRETTPTQYF
TGTGCCAGCAGTTACGGAAGAGAAACTACCCCGACCCAGTACTTC
>TRBD2|TRBV2|TRBJ2-1|NA
CASSEEREGPMGEQFF
TGTGCCAGCAGTGAGGAGCGGGAGGGCCCGATGGGTGAGCAGTTCTTC
>NA|TRBV3-1/TRBV3-2|TRBJ1-1|NA
CASSQDLGANTEAFF
TGTGCCAGCAGCCAAGATCTGGGGGCGAACACTGAAGCTTTCTTT
>NA|TRBV25-1|TRBJ1-3|NA
CASSEGGSGNTIYF
TGTGCCAGCAGTGAAGGAGGGTCAGGAAACACCATATATTTT
>NA|TRBV9|TRBJ1-4|NA
CASSVYTDATNEKLFF
TGTGCCAGCAGCGTCTACACAGATGCAACTAATGAAAAACTGTTTTTT
>NA|TRBV4-3|TRBJ2-7|NA
CASSQDPLGGGEQYF
TGCGCCAGCAGCCAAGATCCTTTAGGGGGTGGCGAGCAGTACTTC
>NA|TRBV5-1|TRBJ2-7|once
CASSKDSYEQYF
TGCGCCAGCAGCAAGGACAGCTACGAGCAGTACTTC
>TRBD2|TRBV19|TRBJ2-7|NA
CASSISLAGANEQYF
TGTGCCAGTAGTATCTCTTTAGCGGGAGCAAATGAGCAGTACTTC
>TRBD1|TRBV6-4|TRBJ2-5|NA
CASSEGQGAQETQYF
TGTGCCAGCAGTGAGGGACAGGGTGCCCAAGAGACCCAGTACTTC
>TRBD1|TRBV7-2|TRBJ1-3|NA
CASSPGQGPASGNTIYF
TGTGCCAGCAGCCCTGGACAGGGGCCCGCCTCTGGAAACACCATATATTTT
>NA|TRBV7-9|TRBJ2-1|once
CASSFVLPGGSYNEQFF
TGTGCCAGCAGCTTTGTCCTCCCCGGCGGCTCCTACAATGAGCAGTTCTTC
>NA|TRBV5-6|TRBJ2-7|NA
CASSLEDEQYF
TGTGCCAGCAGCCTCGAGGACGAGCAGTACTTC
>NA|TRBV30|TRBJ2-2|NA
CAWTDGRVAGGELFF
TGTGCCTGGACGGACGGGCGGGTCGCCGGCGGGGAGCTGTTTTTT
>NA|TRBV28|TRBJ1-5|NA
CASRPTDSLQPQHF
TGTGCCAGCAGACCGACAGATTCCCTCCAGCCCCAGCATTTT
>NA|TRBV12-5|TRBJ2-5|NA
CASGFSGVETQYF
TGTGCTAGTGGTTTTTCGGGAGTGGAGACCCAGTACTTC
>NA|TRBV3-1/TRBV3-2|TRBJ2-2|NA
CASSQDGSPNTGELFF
TGTGCCAGCAGCCAAGATGGGAGCCCTAACACCGGGGAGCTGTTTTTT
>NA|TRBV4-1|TRBJ2-1|NA
CASSHPYNEQFF
TGCGCCAGCAGCCACCCTTACAATGAGCAGTTCTTC
>TRBD2|TRBV10-3|TRBJ2-1|NA
CAISESLAGVTEQFF
TGTGCCATCAGTGAGTCACTAGCGGGAGTCACTGAGCAGTTCTTC
>TRBD2|TRBV28|TRBJ2-2|NA
CASSALGRESDTGELFF
TGTGCCAGCAGTGCTTTGGGGCGGGAGTCAGACACCGGGGAGCTGTTTTTT
>NA|TRBV6-5|TRBJ2-2|NA
CASRGLWNTGELFF
TGTGCCAGCAGGGGACTCTGGAACACCGGGGAGCTGTTTTTT
>TRBD1|TRBV7-3|TRBJ2-5|NA
CASRSPRQGETQYF
TGTGCCAGCAGGTCCCCTCGACAGGGAGAGACCCAGTACTTC
>TRBD2|TRBV18|TRBJ2-7|once
CASQRGPFAGATYEQYF
TGTGCCAGCCAGCGGGGGCCTTTCGCGGGGGCCACCTACGAGCAGTACTTC
>TRBD1|TRBV18|TRBJ1-4|NA
CASRPKGATNEKLFF
TGTGCCAGCCGTCCGAAGGGGGCGACTAATGAAAAACTGTTTTTT
>NA|TRBV5-1|TRBJ1-1|NA
CASSLASRGEAFF
TGCGCCAGCAGCTTGGCGTCTAGAGGCGAAGCTTTCTTT
>NA|TRBV19|TRBJ1-1|once
CASSIKRNTEAFF
TGTGCCAGTAGTATTAAGAGGAACACTGAAGCTTTCTTT
>TRBD1|TRBV5-1|TRBJ1-2|NA
CASSLGQGGGYTF
TGCGCCAGCAGCTTGGGACAGGGTGGGGGCTACACCTTC
>TRBD1|TRBV9|TRBJ2-7|NA
CASSPLGTGGTEQYF
TGTGCCAGCAGCCCACTCGGGACAGGGGGCACGGAGCAGTACTTC
>NA|TRBV12-5|TRBJ2-7|NA
CASGLRSMTSPGYSYEQYF
TGTGCTAGTGGTTTAAGATCCATGACTTCCCCAGGGTACTCCTACGAGCAGTACTTC
>NA|TRBV3-1/TRBV3-2|TRBJ2-7|NA
CASSQGKEKISYEQYF
TGTGCCAGCAGCCAAGGTAAGGAGAAGATTTCCTACGAGCAGTACTTC
>NA|TRBV12-3/TRBV12-4|TRBJ2-1|NA
CASSAQLVNEQFF
TGTGCCAGCAGTGCTCAACTAGTGAATGAGCAGTTCTTC
>TRBD1|TRBV7-2|TRBJ2-2|NA
CASSFDRDRANTGELFF
TGTGCCAGCAGCTTCGACCGGGACAGGGCTAACACCGGGGAGCTGTTTTTT
>NA|TRBV11-3|TRBJ2-7|NA
CASSPGFAYEQYF
TGTGCCAGCAGCCCGGGTTTCGCCTACGAGCAGTACTTC